Shown below are 22 T cell receptor beta chains from a single sample sequenced in a study of blood T cell repertoires in COVID-19 (dated by TCRdb to about 2020). Library prep was done by the immunoSEQ multiplex PCR assay. TCRdb carries this immuneACCESS record with in-frame sequences only. Its versions omit some clonotypes, under half of them owing to an unresolved V gene in the studies checked, with the rest unexplained. Here the sample has over 300,000 clones; 70% to 90% occur a single time. Jointly, the top ten make up about 1.2% of the sample. Sequences were obtained from peripheral blood. These receptor sequences come from a man aged 40-55 years with acute or convalescent COVID-19.

CDR3 region: CASRRSPGTIQETQYF. As DNA, the CDR3 is TGTGCCAGCAGAAGGTCTCCGGGAACCATTCAAGAGACCCAGTACTTC. This chain uses TRBV27 with TRBJ2-5, with a weak D call TRBD2 (5 bases). Trimming cost V 6 bases and J 2 bases, with 19 bases left between them. Germline-derived CDR1 and CDR2 are MNHEY and SMNVEV (reference sequence). The CDR3 is 16 amino acids.

V gene TRBV6-5 combines with J gene TRBJ2-7; D is uncertain. This CDR3 is built from 14 residues. Germline values: CDR1 MNHEY, CDR2 SVGAGI. Trimming cost V 7 bases and J 0 bases, with 13 bases left between them. In DNA form, the CDR3 reads TGTGCCAGCAAGTTGTCTAGGAGCTCCTACGAGCAGTACTTC. Protein product: CASKLSRSSYEQYF.

The chain recombines TRBV24-1 with TRBJ1-1; unclear D gene. The germline V gene encodes CDR1 KGHDR and CDR2 SFDVKD. V shed 5 bases and J shed 2 bases, with 11 bases lying between them. CDR3 size: 14 residues. CDR3 in amino acids: CATSVGSSNTEAFF. The CDR3 DNA follows: TGTGCCACCAGTGTCGGGTCCTCAAACACTGAAGCTTTCTTT.

This chain links TRBV7-2 with TRBJ2-7; the D gene is possibly TRBD1 (5 bases). Trimming cost V 5 bases and J 2 bases, with 13 bases left between them. CDR3 length: 14 residues. Germline V gene sequence: CDR1 SGHTA, CDR2 FQGNSA. Here the CDR3 reads CASSPVRGTYEQYF. The CDR3 DNA sequence: TGTGCCAGCAGCCCCGTTAGGGGAACCTACGAGCAGTACTTC.

This chain connects TRBV28 to TRBJ1-2; 9 bases map to TRBD1. Germline CDR1 MDHEN, CDR2 SYDVKM. Trimming cost V 7 bases and J 2 bases; bases outside gene matches: 8. The CDR3 loop spans 15 amino acids. The CDR3 loop reads CASKTGGGLNYGYTF. The CDR3 DNA reads TGTGCCAGCAAGACAGGGGGAGGTCTCAACTATGGCTACACCTTC.

V gene TRBV19 combines with J gene TRBJ2-5; 8 bases map to TRBD1. Germline CDR1 reads LNHDA; CDR2 reads SQIVND (reference sequence). The ends lost 0 bases at V and 3 bases at J; junction bases unmatched: 12. CDR3 length: 18 amino acids. The CDR3 loop is CASSIDWRSGTGEETQYF. The CDR3 nucleotides read TGTGCCAGTAGTATAGATTGGCGTTCCGGGACAGGAGAAGAGACCCAGTACTTC.

V gene TRBV4-2 combines with J gene TRBJ1-1; 9 bases are shared with TRBD1. The CDR3 sequence is 14 residues long. J gave up 3 bases and V 5 bases, and 4 bases lay outside the gene matches. Per the germline V gene, CDR1 is LGHNA and CDR2 is YNFKEQ. The CDR3 reads CASSGQGIDTEAFF. CDR3 DNA: TGTGCCAGCAGCGGACAGGGGATCGACACTGAAGCTTTCTTT.

The V and J genes are TRBV6-5 and TRBJ2-3; a weak D match, TRBD2 (6 bases). Germline CDR1 is MNHEY and CDR2 is SVGAGI. V gave up 8 bases and J gave up 0 bases, with 15 bases separating them. The CDR3 has 15 residues. The CDR3 nucleotides read TGTGCCAGCCGAATCGGAGGGGAAAGCACAGATACGCAGTATTTT. This sequence encodes CASRIGGESTDTQYF.

The CDR3 is CASSLRGYIPYGYTF. CDR3 nucleotides: TGTGCCAGCAGCCTTCGGGGTTACATTCCGTATGGCTACACCTTC. V and J are TRBV14 and TRBJ1-2; D unresolved. The germline CDR1 and CDR2 sequences are SGHDN and FVKESK. This CDR3 spans 15 amino acids. V was cut by 4 bases and J by 5 bases, with 17 bases left in between.

CDR3 in DNA: TGTGCCAGCAGTTTATCGGTCAACACTGAAGCTTTCTTT. It specifies CASSLSVNTEAFF. J is TRBJ1-1 and V is TRBV12-3 or TRBV12-4; D gene ambiguous. This CDR3 is 13 amino acids long. Trimming pared 2 bases from V and 2 bases from J, leaving 6 bases between.

This clone was counted a single time. This chain joins TRBV14 and TRBJ1-2, with D perhaps matching TRBD1 (6 bases). Germline V gene sequence: CDR1 SGHDN, CDR2 FVKESK. V lost 1 base, J lost 5 bases, and 20 bases lay in between. CDR3 length: 17 residues. The CDR3 nucleotides are TGTGCCAGCAGCCAAGCGACCTTACAGGGCGGCGGATATGGCTACACCTTC. Translated: CASSQATLQGGGYGYTF.

The chain links TRBV7-8 to TRBJ2-3, with 7 nucleotides matching TRBD2. The CDR3 spans 16 residues. Unmatched junction bases numbered 9, after V lost 0 bases and J lost 6 bases. CDR1 and CDR2 from the germline V gene are SGHVS and FQNEAQ. Written as DNA, the CDR3 is TGTGCCAGCAGCTTAGCCCTTCCTAGCGGTACGGATACGCAGTATTTT. Translating it yields CASSLALPSGTDTQYF.

The chain couples TRBV9 to TRBJ1-4; no clear D gene. Trimming removed 3 bases from V and 8 bases from J, with 14 bases in between. The CDR3 is made up of 14 amino acids. Germline V CDR1 and CDR2: SGDLS, YYNGEE. The CDR3 loop reads CASSADGGSEKLFF. The DNA of the CDR3 is TGTGCCAGCAGCGCGGACGGCGGGTCGGAAAAACTGTTTTTT. Full variable domain (remainder filled in from reference TRBV9 and TRBJ1-4): DSGVTQTPKHLITATGQRVTLRCSPRSGDLSVYWYQQSLDQGLQFLIQYYNGEERAKGNILERFSAQQFPDLHSELNLSSLELGDSALYFCASSADGGSEKLFFGSGTQLSVL.

This CDR3 reads CASSAAGTGGIGYTF. The CDR3 nucleotides read TGCGCCAGCAGCGCGGCCGGGACAGGGGGTATCGGCTACACCTTC. The chain carries TRBV5-1 and TRBJ1-2, with 11 bases identical to TRBD1. The CDR3 sequence is 15 residues long. Germline assignment: CDR1 SGHRS and CDR2 YFSETQ. J was trimmed by 8 bases and V by 4 bases; bases with no gene match: 10.

This clone has only one observation. The chain employs TRBV13 and TRBJ2-1; possible D gene TRBD2, 6 bases. V was cut by 5 bases and J by 4 bases, with 15 bases left in between. CDR3 length: 15 residues. The germline V gene encodes CDR1 PRHDT and CDR2 FYEKMQ (reference sequence). This CDR3 is CASSPRGLGYNEQFF. The CDR3 nucleotides are TGTGCCAGCAGCCCCCGGGGGTTGGGGTACAATGAGCAGTTCTTC.

This chain connects TRBV2 to TRBJ2-7; 10 positions agree with TRBD2. The CDR3 sequence is 16 residues long. Germline V gives CDR1 SNHLY, CDR2 FYNNEI. V lost 2 bases to trimming and J lost 2 bases; unmatched junction nucleotides: 6. CDR3 sequence (DNA): TGTGCCAGCAGTGAAAGGGGACTAGCGCCCACCTACGAGCAGTACTTC. Translation: CASSERGLAPTYEQYF.

The CDR3 is CASRIPGTGGVYYNSPLHF. The CDR3 bases are TGTGCCAGCAGAATCCCCGGGACAGGGGGTGTCTATTATAATTCACCCCTCCACTTT. The chain joins TRBV27 to TRBJ1-6; the match to TRBD1 covers 11 bases. J lost 4 bases, V lost 6 bases, and 14 bases had no gene match. The CDR3 runs 19 residues. The V gene's germline CDR1 is MNHEY and CDR2 SMNVEV (reference sequence).

CDR3 sequence reads: CASSPGTANEQYF. Here the CDR3 DNA reads TGTGCCAGCAGCCCTGGGACAGCCAACGAGCAGTACTTC. The genes are TRBV11-1 and TRBJ2-7, with TRBD1 identical over 7 bases. J lost 5 bases, V lost 5 bases, and 6 bases had no gene match. CDR3 size: 13 residues. Germline V gene lookup returns CDR1 SGHAT and CDR2 FQDESV (reference sequence). The entire variable domain, with the rest obtained from reference TRBV11-1 and TRBJ2-7, is as follows: EAEVAQSPRYKITEKSQAVAFWCDPISGHATLYWYRQILGQGPELLVQFQDESVVDDSQLPKDRFSAERLKGVDSTLKIQPAELGDSAMYLCASSPGTANEQYFGPGTRLTVT.

V and J are TRBV7-8 and TRBJ2-7, with 10 bases matching TRBD1. CDR3 length: 14 amino acids. The J segment lost 2 bases and the V segment lost 4 bases, leaving 2 bases of the junction unmatched. CDR1 SGHVS and CDR2 FQNEAQ come from the germline V gene. DNA for the CDR3: TGTGCCAGCAGCTCGACAGGGGGCACCTACGAGCAGTACTTC. Protein product: CASSSTGGTYEQYF.

CDR3 DNA sequence: TGTGCCAGCAGCCCGCATAGTTCGCAACAGGGAATAGGTGAAAAACTGTTTTTT. Encoded protein: CASSPHSSQQGIGEKLFF. The gene calls are TRBV21-1 and TRBJ1-4; the table's D gene call, TRBD1, was not cross checked with the DNA. TRBV21-1 has pseudogene status. This CDR3 contains 18 residues.

The chain links TRBV7-9 to TRBJ1-2; D is perhaps TRBD1 (6 bases). V was shortened by 4 bases and J by 4 bases, with 10 bases between the two germline ends. The CDR3 extends over 13 amino acids. Germline V gene lookup returns CDR1 SEHNR and CDR2 FQNEAQ (reference sequence). CDR3 amino acids: CASSYDRRYGYTF. CDR3 sequence (DNA): TGTGCCAGCAGCTACGACAGGCGCTATGGCTACACCTTC.

The V call is TRBV2, the J call TRBJ1-2; 7 positions agree with TRBD1. The CDR3 totals 14 residues. V lost 6 bases, J lost 0 bases, and 4 bases stayed unmatched. The germline V gene has CDR1 SNHLY and CDR2 FYNNEI. The CDR3 loop is CASRGDRANYGYTF. CDR3 sequence (DNA): TGTGCCAGCAGAGGGGACAGAGCTAACTATGGCTACACCTTC.